This T cell receptor (beta chain) derives from a study of T cell responses to AZD1222 COVID-19 vaccine. The assay was immunoSEQ multiplex PCR, and TCRdb's table has in-frame clones only and misses some. The sample gives tens of thousands of clones, approximately 90% of which show up once; around 26% is in the top ten. This TCR came from an adult who received the AZD1222 COVID-19 vaccine. The material was peripheral blood, obtained 28 days after the second AZD1222 dose.

The CDR3 protein is CSVEDLLGGTNEKLFF. In DNA form, the CDR3 reads TGCAGCGTTGAAGATCTTCTTGGGGGGACTAATGAAAAACTGTTTTTT. The chain recombines TRBV29-1 with TRBJ1-4; possibly TRBD1 for D (5 bases). The CDR3 spans 16 residues. The V end was cut by 0 bases, the J end by 2 bases, with 13 bases between. The germline V gene has CDR1 SQVTM and CDR2 ANQGSEA.